The rows below give T cell receptor beta chains drawn from one sample of a study of beta chain features in type 1 diabetes. Assay used: immunoSEQ multiplex PCR; TCRdb lists only in-frame clones, some missing. The data hold 300,000 to 400,000 clones, with 8.5% to 10% observed a single time. The sequenced sample was central memory CD4+ T cells from blood. These TCRs come from a man in his thirties or forties with type 1 diabetes. The CDR3 runs from the conserved cysteine through the conserved F or W. Fields, in order: J gene, V gene, clone size, CDR3 protein. Size tells how often a clone was seen (once, few, many) or the class of an expanded clone, and some rows leave it out.

j_call: TRBJ1-1; v_call: TRBV28; clone_size: -; cdr3_aa: CASREGVNTEAFF
j_call: TRBJ2-4; v_call: TRBV5-4; clone_size: few; cdr3_aa: CASSLGGDGNLAKNIQYF
j_call: -; v_call: TRBV18; clone_size: -; cdr3_aa: CASSPPGNYEQYF
j_call: TRBJ2-7; v_call: TRBV6-5; clone_size: few; cdr3_aa: CASAGPRAGVSEQYF
j_call: TRBJ2-5; v_call: TRBV6-5; clone_size: few; cdr3_aa: CASRPGQGETQYF
j_call: TRBJ2-3; v_call: TRBV19; clone_size: few; cdr3_aa: CASSLTGTVGDTQYF
j_call: TRBJ2-7; v_call: TRBV7-2; clone_size: -; cdr3_aa: CASSPYGAYEQYF
j_call: TRBJ2-3; v_call: TRBV11-3; clone_size: -; cdr3_aa: CASSFAFLHTQYF
j_call: TRBJ2-7; v_call: TRBV7-9; clone_size: -; cdr3_aa: CASSLLAGGPGEQYF
j_call: TRBJ2-7; v_call: TRBV7-9; clone_size: few; cdr3_aa: CASSFLSVGAYEQYF
j_call: TRBJ1-4; v_call: TRBV18; clone_size: few; cdr3_aa: CASSLGTGGDATNEKLFF
j_call: TRBJ2-7; v_call: TRBV6-5; clone_size: few; cdr3_aa: CASSAGTVGSTRQYF
j_call: TRBJ1-5; v_call: TRBV9; clone_size: few; cdr3_aa: CASSLDSNNQPQHF
j_call: TRBJ2-1; v_call: TRBV28; clone_size: -; cdr3_aa: CASSLFRGNNEQFF
j_call: TRBJ1-5; v_call: TRBV27; clone_size: few; cdr3_aa: CASSSTGSSNQPQHF
j_call: TRBJ2-3; v_call: TRBV5-1; clone_size: many; cdr3_aa: CASSFGGRASTDTQYF
j_call: TRBJ2-7; v_call: TRBV6-6; clone_size: -; cdr3_aa: CASNLPLTGPEGQYF
j_call: TRBJ1-4; v_call: TRBV28; clone_size: few; cdr3_aa: CASRRASTNEKLFF
j_call: TRBJ2-1; v_call: TRBV5-1; clone_size: -; cdr3_aa: CASSLEAGNRYNEQFF
j_call: TRBJ2-3; v_call: TRBV6-6; clone_size: -; cdr3_aa: CASSYQGSTDTQYF
j_call: TRBJ2-7; v_call: TRBV7-8; clone_size: few; cdr3_aa: CASSLDGPKQYF
j_call: TRBJ1-5; v_call: TRBV6-6; clone_size: few; cdr3_aa: CASGGLSNQPQHF
j_call: TRBJ1-5; v_call: TRBV6-1; clone_size: -; cdr3_aa: CASSEGYSNQPQHF
j_call: TRBJ2-7; v_call: TRBV27; clone_size: few; cdr3_aa: CASIKPVAGGYEQYF
j_call: TRBJ2-3; v_call: TRBV6-1; clone_size: few; cdr3_aa: CASSSGSEIDTQYF
j_call: TRBJ2-1; v_call: TRBV5-5; clone_size: -; cdr3_aa: CASSLTGVSYNEQFF
j_call: TRBJ2-3; v_call: TRBV10-3; clone_size: few; cdr3_aa: CASRHITNTDTQYF
j_call: TRBJ1-1; v_call: TRBV4-3; clone_size: few; cdr3_aa: CASSQDRTDTEAFF
j_call: TRBJ1-4; v_call: TRBV7-9; clone_size: few; cdr3_aa: CASSSRSIGDEKLFF